A selection of T cell receptor beta chains follows, all from one sample in a study of a mutant IDH1 vaccine in newly diagnosed glioma. Using immunoSEQ multiplex PCR, the repertoire was profiled, and TCRdb retains in-frame clones only, with some absent. The sample records 40,000 or so clones, around three quarters being singletons. The antigens for these receptors are not known. The specimen was PBMCs, collected from a glioma patient whose treatment included an IDH1 peptide vaccine. These receptor sequences come from a man aged 35 to 55 with glioma. CDR3s include the opening cysteine and the closing phenylalanine or tryptophan.

j_call cdr3_length v_call cdr3_aa
TRBJ1-1 16 TRBV30 CAWSVNWGQMNTEAFF
TRBJ2-5 14 TRBV6-5 CASSYSSGEETQYF
TRBJ2-6 15 TRBV2 CASREQGWGANVLTF
TRBJ1-5 14 TRBV2 CASSRDFRNQPQHF
TRBJ2-7 17 TRBV4-2 CASSQAKGTSVSYEQYF
TRBJ1-6 15 TRBV6-6 CASIKGQGNNSPLHF
TRBJ2-7 13 TRBV6-5 CASRPGGVYEQYF
TRBJ1-5 15 TRBV5-8 CASSSIGQGDQPQHF
TRBJ2-7 12 TRBV5-5 CASSFGAYEQYF
TRBJ1-2 14 TRBV7-9 CASSIHRGPNGYTF
TRBJ2-2 14 TRBV6-1 CASHEGGETGELFF
TRBJ1-2 16 TRBV5-4 CASSPPLGVSRYGYTF
TRBJ2-2 14 TRBV30 CALGRDTRTGELFF
TRBJ1-1 13 TRBV5-1 CASNEGASTEAFF
TRBJ1-1 14 TRBV27 CASSSTALNTEAFF
TRBJ2-5 13 TRBV4-1 CASSGLQKETQYF
TRBJ1-2 13 TRBV6-1 CAGTSGPGYGYTF
TRBJ2-1 14 TRBV6-6 CASSYTGAYNEQFF
TRBJ2-7 15 TRBV5-1 CASSLGSSGNYEQYF
TRBJ2-5 15 TRBV5-1 CASSLRRQVQETQYF
TRBJ1-2 12 TRBV2 CASSSQGSGYTF
TRBJ1-5 13 TRBV29-1 CSVEQGLNQPQHF
TRBJ2-7 12 TRBV6-5 CASRTPGYEQYF
TRBJ2-2 14 TRBV11-2 CAGSAARNTGELFF
TRBJ2-2 16 TRBV2 CASRPTGFANTGELFF
TRBJ1-5 14 TRBV2 CASSGIGSDQPQHF
TRBJ1-5 12 TRBV30 CAWSAGGQPQHF
TRBJ1-2 14 TRBV30 CAWSVYRTVDGYTF
TRBJ1-2 12 TRBV10-3 CAISETGDGYTF
TRBJ2-7 14 TRBV5-4 CASSIGGRPDEQYF
TRBJ2-2 13 TRBV6-5 CASSFQNTGELFF
TRBJ1-2 13 TRBV6-1 CASRKGVDYGYTF
TRBJ1-2 15 TRBV27 CASSLSRQALGGYTF
TRBJ2-7 14 TRBV7-8 CASSSTGGLYEQYF
TRBJ1-1 15 TRBV7-9 CASSPLARDDTEAFF
TRBJ2-5 17 TRBV5-8 CASSFSPLWDSKETQYF
TRBJ1-2 13 TRBV27 CASSTTGGYGYTF
TRBJ1-2 14 TRBV6-5 CASSYGDRTYGYTF
TRBJ1-4 16 TRBV5-1 CASSLGGLATNEKLFF
TRBJ1-2 15 TRBV6-1 CASSEATRGAYGYTF
TRBJ2-7 14 TRBV6-5 CASSYRDSSYEQYF
TRBJ1-4 15 TRBV29-1 CSVRRDRGTNEKLFF